A single sample is the source of the 22 T cell receptor beta chains below, sequenced in a study of blood T cells in healthy people across ages. A sample-barcoded 5' primer and a J-beta primer mix were used in a second PCR of roughly 7 to 12 cycles. TCRdb redid the calling of the 5' RACE reads with MiXCR, one entry per CDR3 protein. This table has hundreds of thousands of distinct CDR3 sequences, less than 40% appearing once. Sequencing was done on a sample of blood. The receptors were sampled from a woman of 80 years or more in good health.

In this sample, this clonotype turned up a few times. This chain uses TRBV18 with TRBJ1-2, with D possibly being TRBD1 (5 bases). The CDR3 loop spans 16 amino acids. Trimming took off 3 bases at V and 3 bases at J, with 17 bases between the two ends. Germline V lookup: CDR1 KGHSH, CDR2 LQKENI. The CDR3 region is CASSPNSGTVDYGYTF. The CDR3 nucleotides read TGTGCCAGCTCACCGAACTCCGGGACGGTAGACTATGGCTACACCTTC.

This clonotype was recorded at least ten times. A much more abundant neighbour one base away suggests this may be a read error. The chain is built from TRBV6-1 and TRBJ2-5; D is uncertain. CDR1 MNHNS and CDR2 SASEGT come from the germline V gene. V was pared by 6 bases and J by 5 bases, with 16 bases between. CDR3 length equals 14 residues. CDR3 bases: TGTGCCAGCAGGGAACGGCAGAAAGGGGAGACCCAGTACTTC. Translation: CASRERQKGETQYF.

Concerning this clonotype itself: This may stem from a read error, because a much larger clone lies one nucleotide away. The rearrangement uses TRBV11-2 and TRBJ2-7, with no clear D. Trimming left V 2 bases short and J 8 bases short, with 19 bases between. Germline CDR1 SGHAT, CDR2 FQNNGV. This CDR3 is 15 amino acids long. The chain's CDR3 is CASSLKYKMVYQQYF. CDR3 in DNA: TGTGCCAGCAGCTTAAAGTACAAAATGGTATACCAGCAGTACTTC. Full variable domain (outside the CDR3, taken from reference TRBV11-2 and TRBJ2-7): EAGVAQSPRYKIIEKRQSVAFWCNPISGHATLYWYQQILGQGPKLLIQFQNNGVVDDSQLPKDRFSAERLKGVDSTLKIQPAKLEDSAVYLCASSLKYKMVYQQYFGPGTRLTVT.

This clonotype was detected many times. J is TRBJ2-7 and V is TRBV7-2, with D hard to call. Germline V CDR1 and CDR2: SGHTA, FQGNSA. V was clipped by 2 bases and J by 7 bases, with 12 bases between them. This CDR3 contains 13 residues. This chain's CDR3 is CASSLLGIGEQYF. CDR3 coding DNA: TGTGCCAGCAGCTTACTAGGGATCGGGGAGCAGTACTTC. Using reference TRBV7-2 and TRBJ2-7 for the parts outside the CDR3, the full variable domain is GAGVSQSPSNKVTEKGKDVELRCDPISGHTALYWYRQSLGQGLEFLIYFQGNSAPDKSGLPSDRFSAERTGGSVSTLTIQRTQQEDSAVYLCASSLLGIGEQYFGPGTRLTVT.

This clonotype was seen many times. The CDR3 is CSRLAINYNEQFF. CDR3 sequence (DNA): TGCAGTCGTCTAGCGATAAACTACAATGAGCAGTTCTTC. The chain carries TRBV20-1 and TRBJ2-1, with D maybe TRBD2 (6 bases). V was clipped by 8 bases and J by 3 bases, with 14 bases between them. The CDR3 covers 13 residues. CDR1 DFQATT and CDR2 SNEGSKA come from the germline V gene (reference sequence).

This rearrangement joins TRBV5-1 to TRBJ1-4; TRBD1 might be the D (6 bases). Germline V lookup: CDR1 SGHRS, CDR2 YFSETQ. The V end was cut by 7 bases, the J end by 6 bases, with 19 bases between. The CDR3 consists of 15 residues. In DNA form, the CDR3 reads TGCGCCAGCGGCTCCGAGGGGGGATCGGATGAAAAACTGTTTTTT. Translation: CASGSEGGSDEKLFF.

This clonotype was detected many times. J is TRBJ1-2 and V is TRBV5-1; 7 bases are shared with TRBD1. This CDR3 comprises 17 residues. Trimming took 4 bases from V and 0 from J; bases not matched to a gene: 12. CDR1 SGHRS and CDR2 YFSETQ come from the germline V gene. CDR3 sequence (DNA): TGCGCCAGCAGCCACACCCCAGGGGGAATAGCTAACTATGGCTACACCTTC. Translation gives CASSHTPGGIANYGYTF.

This clonotype was detected many times. This CDR3 reads CASSHSKLGGSHEQYF. In nucleotides, the CDR3 is TGTGCCAGCAGCCATTCCAAACTGGGGGGATCCCACGAGCAGTACTTC. The rearrangement joins TRBV7-2 to TRBJ2-7; maybe TRBD2 (6 bases). The V end was cut by 5 bases, the J end by 5 bases, with 22 bases between. Germline V gene lookup returns CDR1 SGHTA and CDR2 FQGNSA. The CDR3 extends over 16 amino acids.

This clonotype was observed many times. This chain joins TRBV7-2 and TRBJ1-5, with D maybe TRBD1 (6 bases). This CDR3 has 16 amino acids. Trimming took 5 bases from V and 0 from J, leaving 14 bases between them. Germline V gene lookup returns CDR1 SGHTA and CDR2 FQGNSA. The CDR3 region is CASSPGQTYSNQPQHF. The CDR3 DNA reads as TGTGCCAGCAGCCCCGGACAGACTTATAGCAATCAGCCCCAGCATTTT.

This clonotype was observed a handful of times. The gene calls are TRBV20-1 and TRBJ1-5; D is unresolved. V lost 3 bases and J lost 2, with 11 bases in between. CDR1 DFQATT and CDR2 SNEGSKA come from the germline V gene (reference sequence). The CDR3 spans 14 residues. In nucleotides, the CDR3 is TGCAGTGCTAGTCCAGCGGACCGCAATCAGCCCCAGCATTTT. As protein: CSASPADRNQPQHF.

There are many counts of this clonotype. This chain links TRBV19 with TRBJ2-3, with TRBD2 matching 7 bases. The CDR3 has 16 residues. The J segment lost 0 bases and the V segment lost 3 bases, leaving 6 bases of the junction unmatched. Per germline, CDR1 LNHDA and CDR2 SQIVND (reference sequence). CDR3 sequence (DNA): TGTGCCAGTAGTATCGGGCGGGGGACTAGCACAGATACGCAGTATTTT. Its translation is CASSIGRGTSTDTQYF.

This clonotype was seen more than once but under ten times. The DNA for the CDR3 is TGTGCCAGCAGCCCGACCGCTAGCGGGGCACTAAATGAGCAGTACTTC. Its translation: CASSPTASGALNEQYF. The chain joins TRBV7-2 to TRBJ2-7, with 9 positions matching TRBD2. The germline V gene has CDR1 SGHTA and CDR2 FQGNSA. V trimming: 5 bases; J trimming: 7 bases; junction bases outside the gene matches: 15. This CDR3 contains 16 residues.

This clonotype was seen many times. The rearrangement links TRBV7-6 to TRBJ2-3; the D call may be TRBD1 or TRBD2 (5 bases each). The CDR3 length is 16 residues. The ends were cut back, 1 base at V and 4 bases at J, with 15 bases in the middle. Germline CDR1 SGHVS, CDR2 FNYEAQ. The CDR3: CASSLGSGRPSDTQYF. The CDR3 coding sequence is TGTGCCAGCAGCTTAGGGTCAGGGAGACCCTCAGATACGCAGTATTTT. Filled out from reference TRBV7-6 and TRBJ2-3, the complete variable domain reads GAGVSQSPRYKVTKRGQDVALRCDPISGHVSLYWYRQALGQGPEFLTYFNYEAQQDKSGLPNDRFSAERPEGSISTLTIQRTEQRDSAMYRCASSLGSGRPSDTQYFGPGTRLTVL.

This clonotype appeared a few times. J is TRBJ1-1 and V is TRBV30; D is unresolved. Trimming took off 2 bases at V and 6 bases at J, with 22 bases between the two ends. Germline assignment: CDR1 GTSNPN and CDR2 SVGIG (reference sequence). The CDR3 totals 16 residues. This chain's CDR3 is CAWSTNRPWGGAEAFF. The DNA for the CDR3 is TGTGCCTGGAGTACAAATAGGCCATGGGGTGGGGCTGAAGCTTTCTTT.

This clonotype appeared many times. The genes are TRBV28 and TRBJ2-1; tentatively, D is TRBD1 (5 bases). The germline V gene has CDR1 MDHEN and CDR2 SYDVKM. Deletions cut 6 bases from V and 4 bases from J, with 25 bases between. The CDR3 is 18 amino acids. The CDR3 loop reads CASSTMQGNGLVYNEQFF. In DNA form, the CDR3 reads TGTGCCAGCAGCACAATGCAGGGTAACGGTCTCGTTTACAATGAGCAGTTCTTC.

The chain joins TRBV29-1 to TRBJ1-1; no definite D call. Per the germline V gene, CDR1 is SQVTM and CDR2 is ANQGSEA. The ends were cut back, 3 bases at V and 6 bases at J, with 11 bases in the middle. The CDR3 contains 12 residues. The CDR3 sequence is CSVESGYPEAFF. The CDR3 DNA follows: TGCAGCGTTGAGTCCGGGTACCCTGAAGCTTTCTTT.

Notes on this clonotype: This could be a read error, since a much larger clone is one nucleotide away. CDR3 in amino acids: CASSGGTSGGQETQFF. Here the CDR3 DNA reads TGTGCCAGCAGCGGAGGGACTAGCGGGGGGCAGGAGACCCAGTTCTTC. This chain uses TRBV5-4 with TRBJ2-1; 15 nucleotides align to TRBD2. CDR1 is SGHNT and CDR2 is YYREEE in the germline V gene (reference sequence). V was clipped by 4 bases and J by 13 bases; unmatched bases: 12. The CDR3 contains 16 residues.

In its sample, this clonotype was seen many times. The chain uses TRBV30 and TRBJ2-7; a possible D gene is TRBD1 (6 bases). Per the germline V gene, CDR1 is GTSNPN and CDR2 is SVGIG (reference sequence). The CDR3 spans 14 residues. Trimming shortened V by 4 bases and J by 7 bases, and 20 bases separated the two germline ends. CDR3 bases: TGTGCCTGGAAAGATGTTACAGGGCCCGGGGAGCAGTACTTC. This codes for CAWKDVTGPGEQYF.

The CDR3 DNA is TGCAGTGCTAGAGATCTGCAGAACACAGATACGCAGTATTTT. Residues: CSARDLQNTDTQYF. The rearrangement uses TRBV20-1 and TRBJ2-3; no definite D call. V was trimmed by 0 bases and J by 2 bases, leaving 9 bases between them. Germline CDR1 reads DFQATT; CDR2 reads SNEGSKA (reference sequence). The CDR3 is 14 residues long.

In its sample, this clonotype was seen a few times. This rearrangement joins TRBV6-1 to TRBJ2-2, with 8 bases matching TRBD2. This CDR3 has 14 amino acids. CDR1 and CDR2 (germline): MNHNS, SASEGT. V lost 4 bases, J lost 5 bases, and 3 bases stayed unmatched. CDR3 amino acids: CASSVQRGTGELFF. Here the CDR3 DNA reads TGTGCCAGCAGTGTCCAGCGGGGGACCGGGGAGCTGTTTTTT.

V is TRBV9 and J is TRBJ1-3; 7 bases line up with TRBD1. Germline V gene sequence: CDR1 SGDLS, CDR2 YYNGEE. V gave up 3 bases and J gave up 1 base; unmatched junction bases: 7. The CDR3 extends over 16 amino acids. This CDR3 reads CASSGTGQISGNTIYF. The CDR3 DNA reads as TGTGCCAGCAGCGGTACGGGACAGATTTCTGGAAACACCATATATTTT.

There are many counts of this clonotype. The CDR3 is CSARPWASGSQETQYF. CDR3 DNA: TGCAGTGCTAGGCCGTGGGCTAGCGGAAGCCAAGAGACCCAGTACTTC. The rearrangement joins TRBV20-1 to TRBJ2-5, with 7 bases fitting TRBD2. J was trimmed by 1 base and V by 3 bases; bases with no gene match: 11. Per the germline V gene, CDR1 is DFQATT and CDR2 is SNEGSKA (reference sequence). This CDR3 is built from 16 residues.